Below, 23 T cell receptor beta chains from the same sample are listed, as sequenced in a study of blood T cells in healthy people across ages. A second roughly 6 to 11 cycle PCR used barcoded and J-beta primers. TCRdb analysed the 5' RACE reads with MiXCR anew, one entry per CDR3 protein. Here the sample spans some 710,000 distinct CDR3 sequences, around a fifth being singletons. The sample was blood. The receptor source for this set is an older man in good health.

The chain has TRBV5-1 and TRBJ2-1, with D perhaps being TRBD1 or TRBD2 (5 bases each). The CDR3 has 16 amino acids. Germline V gene lookup returns CDR1 SGHRS and CDR2 YFSETQ. V shed 0 bases and J shed 4 bases, with 14 bases lying between them. CDR3 DNA sequence: TGCGCCAGCAGCTTGGTACGCGCTGAGGGGTACAATGAGCAGTTCTTC. Translated, it gives CASSLVRAEGYNEQFF.

This clonotype has only a few counts. The rearrangement links TRBV19 to TRBJ2-2; 9 nucleotides agree with TRBD1. Losses at the gene ends were 5 bases for V and 4 bases for J; bases not matched to a gene: 5. This CDR3 has 15 amino acids. Germline loops: CDR1 LNHDA, CDR2 SQIVND (reference sequence). As DNA, the CDR3 is TGTGCCAGTAGTGGGACAGGGTCCCGCACCGGGGAGCTGTTTTTT. It yields the protein CASSGTGSRTGELFF.

This clonotype was seen many times. The gene calls are TRBV5-1 and TRBJ2-5; D unresolved. The CDR3 has 12 residues. V was clipped by 0 bases and J by 5 bases, with 5 bases between them. CDR1 SGHRS and CDR2 YFSETQ come from the germline V gene. CDR3: CASSLDGETQYF. CDR3 nucleotide sequence: TGCGCCAGCAGCTTGGATGGTGAGACCCAGTACTTC.

V is TRBV28 and J is TRBJ2-1; perhaps TRBD1 as D (6 bases). Trimming took 2 bases from V and 6 from J, leaving 14 bases between them. Germline loops: CDR1 MDHEN, CDR2 SYDVKM. The CDR3 is made up of 15 amino acids. CDR3 DNA sequence: TGTGCCAGCAGTTTAGGTTCAGGGGTAGGCAATGAGCAGTTCTTC. This encodes CASSLGSGVGNEQFF.

As concerns this clonotype: A junction boundary mismatches the germline segment, possibly from a read error. The rearrangement uses TRBV6-1 and TRBJ2-1, with a tentative D call TRBD2 (5 bases). The CDR3 has 15 amino acids. Germline V gives CDR1 MNHNS, CDR2 SASEGT. The CDR3 sequence is CSSSESGGSYNEQFF. As DNA, the CDR3 is TGTTCCAGCAGTGAGAGCGGTGGTTCCTACAATGAGCAGTTCTTC.

The rearrangement links TRBV7-9 to TRBJ2-7; a possible D gene is TRBD1 (5 bases). The DNA matches TRBJ2-5 better at its end, which makes the J call doubtful. The CDR3 is made up of 15 amino acids. Looked up from germline, CDR1 is SEHNR and CDR2 is FQNEAQ (reference sequence). This CDR3 is CASSLANRQRETQYF. The CDR3 bases are TGTGCCAGCAGCTTAGCTAACCGACAGAGGGAGACCCAGTACTTC.

The J gene is TRBJ2-4, the V gene TRBV12-3 or TRBV12-4, with D perhaps matching TRBD1 (5 bases). The CDR3 loop spans 14 amino acids. V lost 9 bases and J lost 5, with 17 bases in between. This CDR3 is CASRGGGAQNIQYF. The CDR3 DNA reads TGTGCCAGTAGGGGCGGTGGTGCCCAAAACATTCAGTACTTC.

This clonotype was counted only a few times. The V call is TRBV15, the J call TRBJ2-1; TRBD1 agrees at 7 bases. Germline assignment: CDR1 LNHNV and CDR2 YYDKDF (reference sequence). The length of the CDR3 is 15 residues. J was trimmed by 7 bases and V by 0 bases; bases with no gene match: 6. In DNA form, the CDR3 reads TGTGCCACCAGCAGAGATCAAGACAGGGTTAATGAGCAGTTCTTC. Its protein product is CATSRDQDRVNEQFF.

This clonotype was observed a few times. The genes are TRBV24-1 and TRBJ2-3, with TRBD2 matching 13 bases. The V gene's germline CDR1 is KGHDR and CDR2 SFDVKD. The CDR3 sequence is 17 residues long. With 4 bases clipped from V and 6 bases from J, the junction kept 9 bases outside the gene matches. The CDR3 DNA reads as TGTGCCACCAGTGACTCTCGCGGACTAGCGGGAGTTGATACGCAGTATTTT. This sequence encodes CATSDSRGLAGVDTQYF.

This clonotype showed up just a few times. The chain is built from TRBV10-3 and TRBJ2-7, with 10 nucleotides matching TRBD2. The DNA end is a closer match to TRBJ2-1, so the J assignment may be wrong. The germline gives CDR1 ENHRY, CDR2 SYGVKD. The CDR3 is made up of 15 amino acids. As DNA, the CDR3 is TGTGCCATCAACGAAGGGCGGGCTAGCGGGAGTGAGCAGTTCTTC. This translates into CAINEGRASGSEQFF.

With regard to this clonotype: An end of the junction differs from the germline gene, which may be a read error. The J gene is TRBJ1-2, the V gene TRBV7-8; 7 bases are shared with TRBD1. CDR1 is SGHVS and CDR2 is FQNEAQ in the germline V gene. This CDR3 contains 15 residues. CDR3 DNA: TGTGCCAGCAACATGGTGACAGGGTCTAACTGTGGCTACACCTTC. It codes for CASNMVTGSNCGYTF.

The chain carries TRBV7-9 and TRBJ2-7, with D tentatively TRBD1 (5 bases). The CDR3 extends over 14 amino acids. V lost 3 bases, J lost 2 bases, and 11 bases lay in between. Per germline, CDR1 SEHNR and CDR2 FQNEAQ (reference sequence). The CDR3 DNA is TGTGCCAGCAGCTTTCTGGGGCATACCTACGAGCAGTACTTC. Protein sequence: CASSFLGHTYEQYF.

This clonotype was counted a few times. V and J are TRBV15 and TRBJ1-1, with TRBD1 matching over 9 bases. The junction had 5 bases not matched to a gene; V was cut back by 3 bases and J by 3 bases. The CDR3 contains 15 residues. The V gene's germline CDR1 is LNHNV and CDR2 YYDKDF (reference sequence). CDR3 protein: CATSRTGGMDTEAFF. The CDR3 coding sequence is TGTGCCACCAGCAGGACAGGGGGTATGGACACTGAAGCTTTCTTT.

The sample holds a few counts of this clonotype. The chain couples TRBV10-2 to TRBJ2-5, with 8 bases aligning to TRBD2. The CDR3 length is 14 residues. The V gene's germline CDR1 is WSHSY and CDR2 SAAADI. Unmatched junction bases numbered 7, after V lost 1 base and J lost 9 bases. In DNA form, the CDR3 reads TGCGCCAGCAGTGAGTGGACTAGCCCGCTGGCCCAGTACTTC. Its protein product is CASSEWTSPLAQYF.

This clonotype was seen more than once but under ten times. The rearrangement links TRBV6-5 to TRBJ2-7; D could derive from TRBD1 or TRBD2 (6 bases each). This CDR3 is 16 amino acids long. CDR1 is MNHEY, CDR2 SVGAGI, per germline. Trimming cost V 4 bases and J 5 bases, with 21 bases left between them. In DNA form, the CDR3 reads TGTGCCAGCAGTTGGGGGGAAGACAGGCCCTTAAACGAGCAGTACTTC. This sequence encodes CASSWGEDRPLNEQYF.

This chain joins TRBV7-2 and TRBJ2-1, with D unclear. V shed 1 base and J shed 13 bases, with 11 bases lying between them. Germline V lookup: CDR1 SGHTA, CDR2 FQGNSA. The CDR3 length is 12 residues. CDR3 bases: TGTGCCAGCAGCTTAGAATTCGGCCCCCAGTTCTTC. Translation gives CASSLEFGPQFF. Full variable domain (rest looked up from reference TRBV7-2 and TRBJ2-1): GAGVSQSPSNKVTEKGKDVELRCDPISGHTALYWYRQSLGQGLEFLIYFQGNSAPDKSGLPSDRFSAERTGGSVSTLTIQRTQQEDSAVYLCASSLEFGPQFFGPGTRLTVL.

This clonotype has a count of ten or more. The chain employs TRBV6-5 and TRBJ1-4, with TRBD1 identical over 8 bases. CDR1 MNHEY and CDR2 SVGAGI come from the germline V gene. CDR3 size: 16 residues. Trimming cost V 4 bases and J 0 bases; bases outside gene matches: 4. The CDR3 here is CASSSGQGATNEKLFF. In DNA, the CDR3 is TGTGCCAGCAGTTCCGGACAGGGTGCAACTAATGAAAAACTGTTTTTT.

The chain employs TRBV29-1 and TRBJ2-4; TRBD1 or TRBD2 may be the D gene (6 bases each). The V end lost 5 bases, the J end lost 8 bases, and 16 bases lay between the germline ends. Looked up from germline, CDR1 is SQVTM and CDR2 is ANQGSEA. The CDR3 covers 13 residues. CDR3: CSVSRGVVDIQYF. The CDR3 coding sequence is TGCAGCGTTTCGAGGGGGGTTGTTGACATTCAGTACTTC.

The genes are TRBV11-1 and TRBJ2-2; D is possibly TRBD1 or TRBD2 (6 bases each). With 2 bases removed from V and 6 bases from J, the gap between germline ends came to 19 bases. CDR1 SGHAT and CDR2 FQDESV come from the germline V gene (reference sequence). CDR3 size: 17 residues. CDR3 in DNA: TGTGCCAGCAGCTTATTATACGGGGGCGCTTGGGCCGGGGAGCTGTTTTTT. This codes for CASSLLYGGAWAGELFF.

The V and J genes are TRBV5-1 and TRBJ2-5; 11 bases align to TRBD2. The J call is doubtful: the DNA matches TRBJ2-7 better. The CDR3 length is 15 residues. Germline values: CDR1 SGHRS, CDR2 YFSETQ. The CDR3: CASSLVLAGDGEQYF. The CDR3 coding sequence is TGCGCCAGCAGCTTGGTACTAGCGGGGGATGGCGAGCAGTACTTC.

The CDR3 DNA is TGTGCCAGCAGCGTATCTAGCGGGCCATCCTACGAGCAGTACTTC. This codes for CASSVSSGPSYEQYF. The chain combines TRBV9 with TRBJ2-1; 8 bases are shared with TRBD2. TRBJ2-7 matches the DNA end more closely, so the J call is doubtful. The CDR3 length is 15 residues. Germline-derived CDR1 and CDR2 are SGDLS and YYNGEE.

The chain combines TRBV18 with TRBJ1-1; D ambiguous. Germline CDR1 and CDR2: KGHSH and LQKENI. There are 13 residues in the CDR3. The V gene lost 4 bases and the J gene lost 6 bases, with 12 bases spanning the gap. CDR3 amino acids: CASSQSSDPEAFF. For the CDR3, the DNA is TGTGCCAGCTCACAAAGTTCGGATCCTGAAGCTTTCTTT.

This clonotype came up a few times. The chain carries TRBV7-9 and TRBJ2-5, with 8 bases identical to TRBD2. The J call may be wrong; the DNA end is better matched by TRBJ2-7. This CDR3 is built from 15 residues. CDR1 is SEHNR and CDR2 is FQNEAQ in the germline V gene (reference sequence). In DNA, the CDR3 is TGTGCCAGCAGCTTAGAATCGTTTCGGGGGGGCGAGCAGTACTTC. Its protein product is CASSLESFRGGEQYF.